The rows below give T cell receptor beta chains drawn from one sample of a study of blood T cell repertoires in COVID-19. The protocol was immunoSEQ multiplex PCR, while the TCRdb copy is restricted to in-frame clones and leaves out a portion. The sample carries fewer than 250,000 clones, around four fifths recorded once. Sequencing used peripheral blood. The receptors stem from a human donor in a cohort sampled during active COVID-19. The CDR3 runs from the conserved cysteine through the conserved F or W. The order of the fields is CDR3 DNA, CDR3 protein, J gene, clone size, D gene, V gene. The D gene is left open where the match is weak. Size is stated for part of the rows, as once, few or many counts, or as a class when the clone is expanded.

DNA: TGTGCCAGCAGCGTAGTTACAGGCAGGCAGAATGAGCAGTTCTTC
CDR3: CASSVVTGRQNEQFF
J: TRBJ2-1
size: -
D: -
V: TRBV9

DNA: TGCGCCAGCAGCCCCCCGAGCACAGATACGCAGTATTTT
CDR3: CASSPPSTDTQYF
J: TRBJ2-3
size: -
D: -
V: TRBV5-1

DNA: TGCGCCAGCAGCCCAACTCTCCGGAGGAGCACTGAAGCTTTCTTT
CDR3: CASSPTLRRSTEAFF
J: TRBJ1-1
size: -
D: -
V: TRBV5-1

DNA: TGTGCCAGCAGCTCCACAGGGGGTATAGGAGATACGCAGTATTTT
CDR3: CASSSTGGIGDTQYF
J: TRBJ2-3
size: many
D: TRBD1
V: TRBV14

DNA: TGTGCCTGGAGCTCACAGGGCCCCAACGAGCAGTACTTC
CDR3: CAWSSQGPNEQYF
J: TRBJ2-7
size: -
D: -
V: TRBV30

DNA: TGTGCCAGCAGTCAGAATCAGGGTTCTAATGAAAAACTGTTTTTT
CDR3: CASSQNQGSNEKLFF
J: TRBJ1-4
size: -
D: -
V: TRBV2

DNA: TGTGCCAGCAGTGACGGGACAGGCTATGGCTACACCTTC
CDR3: CASSDGTGYGYTF
J: TRBJ1-2
size: -
D: TRBD1
V: TRBV7-8

DNA: TGTGCCAGCAGCTTGGTAGCGGGGGCCACCCGCTCCTACAATGAGCAGTTCTTC
CDR3: CASSLVAGATRSYNEQFF
J: TRBJ2-1
size: -
D: TRBD2
V: TRBV5-6

DNA: TGTGCCAGCTCACCGCGAGGTGGGATGGGGGGTGTTAATCAGCCCCAGCATTTT
CDR3: CASSPRGGMGGVNQPQHF
J: TRBJ1-5
size: few
D: -
V: TRBV18

DNA: TGTGCCAGCAGACGGGTCCAGGGGGCGCATCTTCTGGGCTACACCTTC
CDR3: CASRRVQGAHLLGYTF
J: TRBJ1-2
size: -
D: TRBD1
V: TRBV27

DNA: TGTGCCAGCAGCCATCCTTTTTCCACCGGGGAGCTGTTTTTT
CDR3: CASSHPFSTGELFF
J: TRBJ2-2
size: -
D: -
V: TRBV3-1/TRBV3-2

DNA: TGTGCCACCAGTGGGGCTAGCGGGGGCCAGAATGAGCAGTTCTTC
CDR3: CATSGASGGQNEQFF
J: TRBJ2-1
size: -
D: TRBD2
V: TRBV24-1

DNA: TGTGCTAGTGGTTTGGGACAGACACCACCTGAGCAGTTCTTC
CDR3: CASGLGQTPPEQFF
J: TRBJ2-1
size: -
D: -
V: TRBV12-5

DNA: TGTGCCAGCAGCTCCATGAGCGCCGGAAACACCATATATTTT
CDR3: CASSSMSAGNTIYF
J: TRBJ1-3
size: few
D: -
V: TRBV3-1/TRBV3-2

DNA: TGTGCCACCAGCAAGGGGACTAGCTGGGACAACAATGAGCAGTTCTTC
CDR3: CATSKGTSWDNNEQFF
J: TRBJ2-1
size: -
D: TRBD2
V: TRBV15

DNA: TGCGCCAGCAGCCTGGGTGGCAGTAGCACAGATACGCAGTATTTT
CDR3: CASSLGGSSTDTQYF
J: TRBJ2-3
size: -
D: -
V: TRBV5-1

DNA: TGTGCCAGCAGCTTTCCGGGAAACACTGAAGCTTTCTTT
CDR3: CASSFPGNTEAFF
J: TRBJ1-1
size: once
D: -
V: TRBV7-2

DNA: TGTGCCAGCTCACCCGTGACTAGCGGGAAAGGATACGAGCAGTACTTC
CDR3: CASSPVTSGKGYEQYF
J: TRBJ2-7
size: -
D: TRBD2
V: TRBV18

DNA: TGCGCCAGCAGCCAAGGGGGACAGGGCCGGATGAACACTGAAGCTTTCTTT
CDR3: CASSQGGQGRMNTEAFF
J: TRBJ1-1
size: -
D: TRBD1
V: TRBV4-1

DNA: TGTGCCAGCAGTAAGGGACAGGGATTTGGAAACACCATATATTTT
CDR3: CASSKGQGFGNTIYF
J: TRBJ1-3
size: once
D: TRBD1
V: TRBV9

DNA: TGTGCCAGCAGAAGGCAGGGCGAAAACATTCAGTACTTC
CDR3: CASRRQGENIQYF
J: TRBJ2-4
size: -
D: -
V: TRBV28

DNA: TGCGCCAGCAGCTTGGCCGGTGGAAACACCATATATTTT
CDR3: CASSLAGGNTIYF
J: TRBJ1-3
size: few
D: -
V: TRBV5-1

DNA: TGTGCCAGCAGCACCTTCAGGGGGCAAAATTCACCCCTCCACTTT
CDR3: CASSTFRGQNSPLHF
J: TRBJ1-6
size: -
D: -
V: TRBV21-1

DNA: TGTGCCAGCAGCTTCGGCCAGGGTGGAAGCGGGGGACAAGAGACCCAGTACTTC
CDR3: CASSFGQGGSGGQETQYF
J: TRBJ2-5
size: -
D: TRBD2
V: TRBV5-6

DNA: TGTGCCACCAGTGATTACAGGGAACAGCCCCAGCATTTT
CDR3: CATSDYREQPQHF
J: TRBJ1-5
size: -
D: -
V: TRBV24-1